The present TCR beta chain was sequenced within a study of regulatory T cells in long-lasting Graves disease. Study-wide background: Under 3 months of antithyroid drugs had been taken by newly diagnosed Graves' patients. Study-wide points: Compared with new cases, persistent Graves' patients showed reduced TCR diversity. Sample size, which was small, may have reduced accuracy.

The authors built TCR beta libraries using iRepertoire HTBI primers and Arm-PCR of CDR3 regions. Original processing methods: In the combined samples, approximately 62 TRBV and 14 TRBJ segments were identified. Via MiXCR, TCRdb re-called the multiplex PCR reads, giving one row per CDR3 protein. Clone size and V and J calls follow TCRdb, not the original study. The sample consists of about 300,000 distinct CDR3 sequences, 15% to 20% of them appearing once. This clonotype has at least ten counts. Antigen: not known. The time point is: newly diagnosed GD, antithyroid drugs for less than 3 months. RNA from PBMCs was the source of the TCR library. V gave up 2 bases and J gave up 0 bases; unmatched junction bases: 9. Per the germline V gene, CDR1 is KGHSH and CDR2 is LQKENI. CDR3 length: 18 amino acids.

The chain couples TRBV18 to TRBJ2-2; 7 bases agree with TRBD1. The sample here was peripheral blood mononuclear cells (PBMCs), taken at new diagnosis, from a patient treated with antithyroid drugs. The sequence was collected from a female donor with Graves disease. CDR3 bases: TGTGCCAGCTCACCATTCGCAGGGACAGACGCGAACACCGGGGAGCTGTTTTTT. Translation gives CASSPFAGTDANTGELFF.